This T cell receptor (beta chain) was observed in a study of control samples from healthy donors and cancer patients. The method was immunoSEQ multiplex PCR; TCRdb's version includes in-frame clones alone and lacks a portion of them. The table lists around 79,000 clones, 93% of them singletons. CDR3 length equals 15 residues. Germline V CDR1 and CDR2: LGHNA, YNFKEQ. Trimming removed 1 base at V and 0 bases at J, with 7 bases between. This receptor was taken from a woman in her 40s with lung cancer. The sequenced sample was PBMCs. V is TRBV4-2 and J is TRBJ1-3; D is unresolved. CDR3 sequence (DNA): TGTGCCAGCAGCCAAGGGGTCCCCTCTGGAAACACCATATATTTT. This sequence encodes CASSQGVPSGNTIYF.